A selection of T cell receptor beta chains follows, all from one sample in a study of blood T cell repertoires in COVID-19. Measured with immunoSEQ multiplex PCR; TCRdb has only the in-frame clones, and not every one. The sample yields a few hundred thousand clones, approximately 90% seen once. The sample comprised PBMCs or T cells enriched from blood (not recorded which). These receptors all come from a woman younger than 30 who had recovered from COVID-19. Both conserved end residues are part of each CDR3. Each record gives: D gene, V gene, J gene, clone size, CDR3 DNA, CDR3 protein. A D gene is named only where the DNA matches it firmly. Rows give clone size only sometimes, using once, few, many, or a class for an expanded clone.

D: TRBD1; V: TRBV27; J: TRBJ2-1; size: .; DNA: TGTGCCAGCAGCCCCGAGGGACAGTACAATGAGCAGTTCTTC; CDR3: CASSPEGQYNEQFF
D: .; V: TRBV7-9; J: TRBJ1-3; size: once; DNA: TGTGCCAGCAGCTTAGCCGGGTCTGGAAACACCATATATTTT; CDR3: CASSLAGSGNTIYF
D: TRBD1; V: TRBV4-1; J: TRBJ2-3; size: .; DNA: TGCGCCAGCAGCCAAGAGGGACAGTCGACGCAGTATTTT; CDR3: CASSQEGQSTQYF
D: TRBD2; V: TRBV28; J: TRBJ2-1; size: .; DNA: TGTGCCAGCAGCCCGACTAGCGGGAATGAGCAGTTCTTC; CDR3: CASSPTSGNEQFF
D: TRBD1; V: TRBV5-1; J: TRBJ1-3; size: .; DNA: TGCGCCAGCAGATCCTCGACAGGGCTGACTGGAAACACCATATATTTT; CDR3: CASRSSTGLTGNTIYF
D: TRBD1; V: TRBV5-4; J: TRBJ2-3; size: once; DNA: TGTGCCAGCAGCCTTAGGACAGGGTCAGATACGCAGTATTTT; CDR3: CASSLRTGSDTQYF
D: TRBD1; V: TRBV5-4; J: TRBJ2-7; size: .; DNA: TGTGCCAGCAGCTTAAAACTTTCCGGGACAGAAGCCTACGAGCAGTACTTC; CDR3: CASSLKLSGTEAYEQYF
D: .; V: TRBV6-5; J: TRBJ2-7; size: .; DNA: TGTGCCAGCAGTTATGGGCTAGCAATGCATGGCTACGAGCAGTACTTC; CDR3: CASSYGLAMHGYEQYF
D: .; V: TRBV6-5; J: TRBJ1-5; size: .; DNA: TGTGCCAGCACCCCGGGGGGAAATCAGCCCCAGCATTTT; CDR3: CASTPGGNQPQHF
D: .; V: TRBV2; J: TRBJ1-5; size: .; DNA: TGTGCCAGCAGTGACGGTATCCAGCCCCAGCATTTT; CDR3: CASSDGIQPQHF
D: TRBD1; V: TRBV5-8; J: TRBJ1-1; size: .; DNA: TGTGCCAGCAGCTTCGAAGGGGGCGTAGGGGACACTGAAGCTTTCTTT; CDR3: CASSFEGGVGDTEAFF
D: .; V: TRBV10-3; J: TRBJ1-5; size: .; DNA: TGTGCCATCAGTGACCCAGGGGCGGGTCAGCCCCAGCATTTT; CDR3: CAISDPGAGQPQHF
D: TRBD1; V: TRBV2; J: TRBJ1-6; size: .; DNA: TGTGCCAGGAGGGACAGCTCCCTCAATTCACCCCTCCACTTT; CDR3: CARRDSSLNSPLHF
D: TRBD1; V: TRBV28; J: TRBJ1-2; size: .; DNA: TGTGCCAGCAGCCCACAGGGGGCATATGGCTACACCTTC; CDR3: CASSPQGAYGYTF
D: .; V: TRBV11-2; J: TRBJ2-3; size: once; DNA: TGTGCCAGCAGCTTAGGGGGCCTTACCGCGGATACGCAGTATTTT; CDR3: CASSLGGLTADTQYF
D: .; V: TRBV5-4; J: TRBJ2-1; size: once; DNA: TGTGCCAGCAGCTTGGATATGAGGGGGGGTAATGAGCAGTTCTTC; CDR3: CASSLDMRGGNEQFF
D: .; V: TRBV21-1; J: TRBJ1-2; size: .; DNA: TGTGCCAGCAGCTTCCGAGGGCAAGTAGGGGGAGATCATAAATGCAACTATGGCTACACCTTC; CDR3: CASSFRGQVGGDHKCNYGYTF
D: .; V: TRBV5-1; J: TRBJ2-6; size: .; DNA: TGCGCCAGCAGCTTTAGTTCTGGGGCCAACGTCCTGACTTTC; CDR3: CASSFSSGANVLTF
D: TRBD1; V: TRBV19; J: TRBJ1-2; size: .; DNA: TGTGCCAGTAGTATATTGGACAGGTTCTATGGCTACACCTTC; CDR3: CASSILDRFYGYTF
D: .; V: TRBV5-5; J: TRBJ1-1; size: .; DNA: TGTGCCAGCAGCTTGCAGGTGGGTCACACTGAAGCTTTCTTT; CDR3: CASSLQVGHTEAFF
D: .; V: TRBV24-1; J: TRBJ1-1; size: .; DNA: TGTGCCACCAGTGAATCCCAACAGAAATCTGAAGCTTTCTTT; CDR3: CATSESQQKSEAFF
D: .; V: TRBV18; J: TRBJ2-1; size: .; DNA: TGTGCCAGCTCACCACGGGCTCGATTGAGCTCCTACAATGAGCAGTTCTTC; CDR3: CASSPRARLSSYNEQFF
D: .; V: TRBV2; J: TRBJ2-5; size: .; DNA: TGTGCCAGCATAAGGGACAACCAAGAGACCCAGTACTTC; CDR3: CASIRDNQETQYF
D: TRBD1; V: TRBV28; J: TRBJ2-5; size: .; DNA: TGTGCCAGCAGTTTGCCCGGACAGGGGCAAGAGACCCAGTACTTC; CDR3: CASSLPGQGQETQYF
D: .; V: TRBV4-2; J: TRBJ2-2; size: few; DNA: TGTGCCAGCAGCCAAGCCGATGGGGGGGCCCGAACCGGGGAGCTGTTTTTT; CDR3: CASSQADGGARTGELFF
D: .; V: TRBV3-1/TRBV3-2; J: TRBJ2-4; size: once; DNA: TGTGCCAGCAGCCATTTACAGGGAAACATTCAGTACTTC; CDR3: CASSHLQGNIQYF
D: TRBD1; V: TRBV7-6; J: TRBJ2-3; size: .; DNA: TGTGCCAGCAGCTCTAAAGGGGGCGCATGGACAGATACGCAGTATTTT; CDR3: CASSSKGGAWTDTQYF
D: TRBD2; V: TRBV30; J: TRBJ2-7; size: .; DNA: TGTGCCTGGAGAGGTGTGACTAGCCTCTCCGAGCAGTACTTC; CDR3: CAWRGVTSLSEQYF
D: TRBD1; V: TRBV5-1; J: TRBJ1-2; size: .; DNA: TGCGCCAGCAGCACGCCCCGGGACAGGGGGCGAGATAACTATGGCTACACCTTC; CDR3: CASSTPRDRGRDNYGYTF
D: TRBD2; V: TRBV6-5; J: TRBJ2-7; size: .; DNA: TGTGCCAGCAGTTACAGACTAGCCTTCGAGCAGTACTTC; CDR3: CASSYRLAFEQYF
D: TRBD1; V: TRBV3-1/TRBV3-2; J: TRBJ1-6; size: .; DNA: TGTGCCAGCAGCCAAGATAAAGGACAGGTCTCCTATAATTCACCCCTCCACTTT; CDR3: CASSQDKGQVSYNSPLHF
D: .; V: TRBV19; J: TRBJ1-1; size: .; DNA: TGTGCCAGTACCTGGACGGGGGGGGCTACTGAAGCTTTCTTT; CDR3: CASTWTGGATEAFF
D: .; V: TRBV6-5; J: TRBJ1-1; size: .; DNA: TGTGCCAGCAGTATCCGACAGGACCACAACACTGAAGCTTTCTTT; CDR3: CASSIRQDHNTEAFF
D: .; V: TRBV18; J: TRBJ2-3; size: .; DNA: TGTGCCAGCTCGACACAGGACGCTAGCACAGATACGCAGTATTTT; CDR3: CASSTQDASTDTQYF
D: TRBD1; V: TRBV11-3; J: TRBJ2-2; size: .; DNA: TGTGCCAGCAGCCCCCCGGACAGGGGGCTGGGCGGGGAGCTGTTTTTT; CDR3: CASSPPDRGLGGELFF
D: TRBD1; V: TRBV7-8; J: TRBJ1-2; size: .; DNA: TGTGCCAGCAGCTTAGAATTCATGGGACAGAACACTAACTATGGCTACACCTTC; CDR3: CASSLEFMGQNTNYGYTF
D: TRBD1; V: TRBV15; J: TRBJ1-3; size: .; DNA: TGTGCCACCAGCAGCGACAGGGGAACTGGAAACACCATATATTTT; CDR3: CATSSDRGTGNTIYF
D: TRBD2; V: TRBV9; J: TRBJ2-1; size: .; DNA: TGTGCCAGCAGCGCCGGGACTAGCGCAACGTCCTACAATGAGCAGTTCTTC; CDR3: CASSAGTSATSYNEQFF
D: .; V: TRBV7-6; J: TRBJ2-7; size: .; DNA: TGTGCCAGCAGCCCAACCCCTAGAAACTACGAGCAGTACTTC; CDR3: CASSPTPRNYEQYF
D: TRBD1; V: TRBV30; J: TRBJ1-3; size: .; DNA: TGTGCCTACGGGACAGGGGGTTACTTCTCTGGAAACACCATATATTTT; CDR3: CAYGTGGYFSGNTIYF
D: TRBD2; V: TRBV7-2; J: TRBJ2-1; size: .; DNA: TGTGCCAGCAGCGACGTGCTGGCGGGGGGTCGGAATGAGCAGTTCTTC; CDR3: CASSDVLAGGRNEQFF
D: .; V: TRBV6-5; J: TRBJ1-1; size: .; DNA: TGTGCCAGCAGTTACTCTAACAGGGACACTGAAGCTTTCTTT; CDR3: CASSYSNRDTEAFF
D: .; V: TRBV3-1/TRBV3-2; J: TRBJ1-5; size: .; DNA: TGTGCCAGCAGCCATGGAGATCAGCCCCAGCATTTT; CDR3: CASSHGDQPQHF
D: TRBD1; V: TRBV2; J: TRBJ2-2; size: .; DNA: TGTGCCAGCAGGGGGACAGCGTCCACCGGGGAGCTGTTTTTT; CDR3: CASRGTASTGELFF
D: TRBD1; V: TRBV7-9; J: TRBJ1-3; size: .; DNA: TGTGCCAGCAGCCCACCGGGACAGGGTATTTTTGGAAACACCATATATTTT; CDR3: CASSPPGQGIFGNTIYF
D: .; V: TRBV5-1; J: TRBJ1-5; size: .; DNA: TGCGCCAGCAGCTTGGGAGGGCAGCTTAGCAATCAGCCCCAGCATTTT; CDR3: CASSLGGQLSNQPQHF
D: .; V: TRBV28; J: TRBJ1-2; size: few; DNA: TGTGCCAGCAGTTTACCCCCGGACTATGGCTACACCTTC; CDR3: CASSLPPDYGYTF
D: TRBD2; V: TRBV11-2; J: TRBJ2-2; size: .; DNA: TGTGCCAGCAGCTTAGAACGGGGGGGCACCGGGGAGCTGTTTTTT; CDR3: CASSLERGGTGELFF
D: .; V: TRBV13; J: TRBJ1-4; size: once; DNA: TGTGCCAGCAGCCAAACAGGTTTTACAGAAAAACTGTTTTTT; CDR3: CASSQTGFTEKLFF
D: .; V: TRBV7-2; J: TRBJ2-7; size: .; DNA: TGTGCCAGCAGCTTACCTCCAGCACAGGGAAACGAGCAGTACTTC; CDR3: CASSLPPAQGNEQYF
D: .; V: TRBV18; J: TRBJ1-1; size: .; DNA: TGTGCCAGCTCACCACCTTACAGCGGTGAAGCTTTCTTT; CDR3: CASSPPYSGEAFF
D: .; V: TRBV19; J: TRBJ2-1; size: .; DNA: TGTGCCAGTAGTAGGTCGGGGATGGGCAATGAGCAGTTCTTC; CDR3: CASSRSGMGNEQFF
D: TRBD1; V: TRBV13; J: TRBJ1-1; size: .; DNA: TGTGCCAGCAGCTCCAGGACAGGGGGCACTGGTGAAGCTTTCTTT; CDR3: CASSSRTGGTGEAFF